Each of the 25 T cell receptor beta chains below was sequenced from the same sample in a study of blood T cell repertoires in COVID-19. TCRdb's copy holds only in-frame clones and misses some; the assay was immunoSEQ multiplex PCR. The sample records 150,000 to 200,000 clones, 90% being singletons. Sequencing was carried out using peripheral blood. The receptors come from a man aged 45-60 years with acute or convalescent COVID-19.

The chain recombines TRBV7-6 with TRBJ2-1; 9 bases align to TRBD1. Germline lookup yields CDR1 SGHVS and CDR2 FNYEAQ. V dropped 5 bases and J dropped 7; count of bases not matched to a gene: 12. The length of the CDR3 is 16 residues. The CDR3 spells CASSTKSSTGGNEQFF. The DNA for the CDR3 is TGTGCCAGCAGCACCAAGAGTTCGACAGGGGGGAATGAGCAGTTCTTC.

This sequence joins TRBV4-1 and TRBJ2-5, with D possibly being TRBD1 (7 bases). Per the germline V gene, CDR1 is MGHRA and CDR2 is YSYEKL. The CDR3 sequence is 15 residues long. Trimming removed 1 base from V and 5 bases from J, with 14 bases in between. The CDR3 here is CASSQVGAGGETQYF. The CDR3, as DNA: TGCGCCAGCAGCCAAGTAGGGGCAGGGGGGGAGACCCAGTACTTC.

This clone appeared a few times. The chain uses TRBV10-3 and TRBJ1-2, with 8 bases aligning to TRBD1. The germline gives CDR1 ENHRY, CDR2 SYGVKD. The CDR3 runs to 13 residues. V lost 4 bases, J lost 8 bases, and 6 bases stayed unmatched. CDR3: CAISAQGDMGYTF. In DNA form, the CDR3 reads TGTGCCATCAGTGCACAGGGGGATATGGGCTACACCTTC.

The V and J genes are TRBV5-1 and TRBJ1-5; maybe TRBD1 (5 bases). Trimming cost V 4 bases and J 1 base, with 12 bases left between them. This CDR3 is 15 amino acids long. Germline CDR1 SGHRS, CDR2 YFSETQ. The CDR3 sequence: CASSPQGVSNQPQHF. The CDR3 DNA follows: TGCGCCAGCAGCCCGCAGGGTGTAAGCAATCAGCCCCAGCATTTT.

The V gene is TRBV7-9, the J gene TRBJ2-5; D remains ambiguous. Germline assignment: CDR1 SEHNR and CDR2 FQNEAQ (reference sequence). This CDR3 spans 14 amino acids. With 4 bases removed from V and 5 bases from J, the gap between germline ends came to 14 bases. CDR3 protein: CASSYTSGPETQYF. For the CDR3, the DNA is TGTGCCAGCAGCTATACCTCGGGTCCGGAGACCCAGTACTTC.

The CDR3 region has the DNA TGTGCCAGCAGTGCCCACATGAACACTGAAGCTTTCTTT. It encodes CASSAHMNTEAFF. V usage is TRBV7-3 and J usage is TRBJ1-1; no definite D call. This CDR3 is built from 13 residues. Germline V gene data show CDR1 as SGHTA and CDR2 as FQGTGA. V was clipped by 6 bases and J by 0 bases, with 8 bases between them.

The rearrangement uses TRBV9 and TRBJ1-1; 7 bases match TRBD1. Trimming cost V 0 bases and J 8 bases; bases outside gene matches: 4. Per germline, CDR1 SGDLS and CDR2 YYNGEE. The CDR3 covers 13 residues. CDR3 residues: CASSVDPGQEAFF. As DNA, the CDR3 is TGTGCCAGCAGCGTAGACCCGGGACAGGAAGCTTTCTTT.

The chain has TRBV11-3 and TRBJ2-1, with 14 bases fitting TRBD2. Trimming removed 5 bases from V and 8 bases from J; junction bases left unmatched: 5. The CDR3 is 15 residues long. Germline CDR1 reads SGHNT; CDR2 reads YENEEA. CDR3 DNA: TGTGCCAGCAGCCAGAGACTAGCGGGGGGGGATGAGCAGTTCTTC. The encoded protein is CASSQRLAGGDEQFF.

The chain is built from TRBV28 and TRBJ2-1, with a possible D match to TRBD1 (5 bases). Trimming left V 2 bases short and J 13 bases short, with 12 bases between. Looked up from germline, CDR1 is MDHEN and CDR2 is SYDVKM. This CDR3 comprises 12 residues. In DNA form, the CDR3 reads TGTGCCAGCAGTTTAAGGGGCAGCAATCAGTTCTTC. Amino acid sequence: CASSLRGSNQFF.

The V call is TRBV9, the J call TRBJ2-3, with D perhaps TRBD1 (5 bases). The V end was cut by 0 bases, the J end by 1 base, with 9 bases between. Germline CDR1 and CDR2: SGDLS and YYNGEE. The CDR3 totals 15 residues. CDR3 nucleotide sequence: TGTGCCAGCAGCGTAGAGAGCAGGGGCACAGATACGCAGTATTTT. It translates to CASSVESRGTDTQYF.

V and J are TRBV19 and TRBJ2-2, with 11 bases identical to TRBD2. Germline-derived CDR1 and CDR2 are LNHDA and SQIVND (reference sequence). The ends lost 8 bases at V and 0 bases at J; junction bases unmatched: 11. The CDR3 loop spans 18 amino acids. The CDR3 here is CASGLPGLAGSNTGELFF. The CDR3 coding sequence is TGTGCCAGTGGCCTCCCAGGACTAGCGGGTTCGAACACCGGGGAGCTGTTTTTT.

CDR3 nucleotides: TGTGCCAGCAGCTTTAAGCGGGAGAAGGACACAGATACGCAGTATTTT. It specifies CASSFKREKDTDTQYF. The chain joins TRBV5-4 to TRBJ2-3; 8 positions agree with TRBD2. V was clipped by 2 bases and J by 2 bases; unmatched bases: 7. CDR3 size: 16 residues. CDR1 is SGHNT, CDR2 YYREEE, per germline (reference sequence).

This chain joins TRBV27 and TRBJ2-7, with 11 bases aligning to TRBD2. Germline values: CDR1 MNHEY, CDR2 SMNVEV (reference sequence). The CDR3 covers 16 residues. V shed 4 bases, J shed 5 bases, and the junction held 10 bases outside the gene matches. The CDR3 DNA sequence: TGTGCCAGCAGTTCTGGGCTAGCGGGAGGTGTCCACGAGCAGTACTTC. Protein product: CASSSGLAGGVHEQYF.

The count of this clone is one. The CDR3 bases are TGTGCCAGCAGCTTAGGGGCGGCGGGGCCGACCTACGAGCAGTACTTC. Protein product: CASSLGAAGPTYEQYF. V is TRBV11-3 and J is TRBJ2-7; D may be TRBD2 (6 bases). The CDR3 is 16 residues long. With 1 base removed from V and 2 bases from J, the gap between germline ends came to 15 bases. The germline V gene encodes CDR1 SGHNT and CDR2 YENEEA.

CDR3 loop: CASTDWRDQRPLYTF. DNA of the CDR3: TGTGCCAGCACCGACTGGAGGGATCAAAGGCCACTCTACACCTTC. The chain is built from TRBV7-9 and TRBJ1-2; D unresolved. This CDR3 is built from 15 residues. Germline values: CDR1 SEHNR, CDR2 FQNEAQ (reference sequence). V was clipped by 7 bases and J by 10 bases, with 25 bases between them.

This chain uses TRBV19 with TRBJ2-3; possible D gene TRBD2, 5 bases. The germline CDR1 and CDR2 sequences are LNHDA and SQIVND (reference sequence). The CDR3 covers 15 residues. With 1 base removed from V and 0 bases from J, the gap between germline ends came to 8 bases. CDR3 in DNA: TGTGCCAGTAGTATAGGCGGGCTTAGCACAGATACGCAGTATTTT. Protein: CASSIGGLSTDTQYF.

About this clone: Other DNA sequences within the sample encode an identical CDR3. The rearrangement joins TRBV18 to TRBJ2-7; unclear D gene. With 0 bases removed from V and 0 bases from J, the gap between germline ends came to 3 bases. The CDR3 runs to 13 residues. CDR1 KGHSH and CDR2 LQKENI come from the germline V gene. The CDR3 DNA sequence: TGTGCCAGCTCACCACCGAGCTCCTACGAGCAGTACGTC. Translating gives CASSPPSSYEQYV.

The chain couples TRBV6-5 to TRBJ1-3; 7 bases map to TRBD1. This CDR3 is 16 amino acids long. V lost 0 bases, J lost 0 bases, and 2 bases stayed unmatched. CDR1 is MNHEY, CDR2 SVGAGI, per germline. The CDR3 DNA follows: TGTGCCAGCAGTTACTCGAGGGACAGCTCTGGAAACACCATATATTTT. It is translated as CASSYSRDSSGNTIYF.

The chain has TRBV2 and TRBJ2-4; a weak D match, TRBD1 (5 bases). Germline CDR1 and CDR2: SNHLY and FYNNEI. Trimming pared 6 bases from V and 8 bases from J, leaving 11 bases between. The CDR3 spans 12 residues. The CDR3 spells CASSRPRDIQYF. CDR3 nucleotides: TGTGCCAGCAGCAGGCCCAGGGACATTCAGTACTTC.

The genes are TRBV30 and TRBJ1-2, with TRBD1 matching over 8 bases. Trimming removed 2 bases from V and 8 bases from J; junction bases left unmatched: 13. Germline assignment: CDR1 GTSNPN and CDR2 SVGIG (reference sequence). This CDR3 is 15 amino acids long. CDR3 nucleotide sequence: TGTGCCTGGAGTATTTCTGGACAGGGCCCGACGGGCTACACCTTC. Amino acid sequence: CAWSISGQGPTGYTF.

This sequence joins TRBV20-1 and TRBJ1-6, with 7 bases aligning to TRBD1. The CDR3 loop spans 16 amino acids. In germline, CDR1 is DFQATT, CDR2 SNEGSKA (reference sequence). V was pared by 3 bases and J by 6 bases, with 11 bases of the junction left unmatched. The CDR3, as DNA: TGCAGTGCTAGTGGCCATCTCGGACAGGTTAATTCACCCCTCCACTTT. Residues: CSASGHLGQVNSPLHF.

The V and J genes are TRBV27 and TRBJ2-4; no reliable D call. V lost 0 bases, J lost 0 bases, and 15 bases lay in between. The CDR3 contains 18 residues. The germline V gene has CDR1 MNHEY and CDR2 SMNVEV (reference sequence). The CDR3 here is CASSLSYPSALAKNIQYF. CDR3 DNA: TGTGCCAGCAGTTTATCTTACCCCAGCGCGCTAGCCAAAAACATTCAGTACTTC.

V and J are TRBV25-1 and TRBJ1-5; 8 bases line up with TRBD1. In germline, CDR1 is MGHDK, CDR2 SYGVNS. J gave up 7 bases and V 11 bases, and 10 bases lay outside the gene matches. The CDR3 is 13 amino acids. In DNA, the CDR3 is TGTGCCTATGACAGGGGAGATGGACAGCCCCAGCATTTT. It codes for CAYDRGDGQPQHF.

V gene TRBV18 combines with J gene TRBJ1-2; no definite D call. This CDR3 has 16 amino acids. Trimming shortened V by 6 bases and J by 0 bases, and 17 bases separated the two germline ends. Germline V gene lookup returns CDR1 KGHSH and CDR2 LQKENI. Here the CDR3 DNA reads TGTGCCAGCTCGAACGTGAGAGGCAGTACTAACTATGGCTACACCTTC. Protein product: CASSNVRGSTNYGYTF.

CDR3 in DNA: TGTGCCAGCAGCACACAGGGGAGCTCTGGAAACACCATATATTTT. Its translation: CASSTQGSSGNTIYF. The rearrangement links TRBV9 to TRBJ1-3, with TRBD1 identical over 7 bases. Germline V lookup: CDR1 SGDLS, CDR2 YYNGEE. V gave up 4 bases and J gave up 0 bases; unmatched junction bases: 4. There are 15 residues in the CDR3.